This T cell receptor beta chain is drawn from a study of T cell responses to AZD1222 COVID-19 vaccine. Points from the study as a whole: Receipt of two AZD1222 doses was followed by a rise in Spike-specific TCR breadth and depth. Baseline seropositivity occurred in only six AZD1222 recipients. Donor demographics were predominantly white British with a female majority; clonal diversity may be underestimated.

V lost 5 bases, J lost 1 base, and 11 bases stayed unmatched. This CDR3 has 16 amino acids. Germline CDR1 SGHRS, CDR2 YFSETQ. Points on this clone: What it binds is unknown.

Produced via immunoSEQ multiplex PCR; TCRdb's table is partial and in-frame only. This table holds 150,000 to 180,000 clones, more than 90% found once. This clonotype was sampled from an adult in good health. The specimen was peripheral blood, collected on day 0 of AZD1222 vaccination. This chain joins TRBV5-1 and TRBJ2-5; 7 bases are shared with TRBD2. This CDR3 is CASSLSPGEGQETQYF. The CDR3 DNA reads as TGCGCCAGCAGTCTCTCGCCGGGGGAGGGCCAAGAGACCCAGTACTTC.